Detailed here is one T cell receptor (beta chain). The CDR3 is 15 residues long. V dropped 3 bases and J dropped 6 bases, with 16 bases sitting between them. The V gene's germline CDR1 is SGHDT and CDR2 YYEEEE. These data come from a study of T-cell reconstitution after alpha-beta-depleted transplantation in children. Researchers prepared the TCRbeta library using unique molecular identifiers, the study reports. TCRdb re-derived calls from the PCR reads in MiXCR, one entry per CDR3 protein. The repertoire holds under 850,000 distinct CDR3 sequences, around 13% seen once, with 0.79% in the top ten. The TCR comes from a girl aged 2 to 10 with congenital amegakaryocytic thrombocytopenia, due to receive a stem cell transplant. This specimen consisted of PBMCs, obtained before TCRalphabeta/CD19-depleted stem cell transplant. The chain couples TRBV5-6 to TRBJ2-1, with D perhaps given as TRBD1 or TRBD2 (6 bases each). CDR3 sequence: CASSWGARSGNEQFF. The DNA of the CDR3 is TGTGCCAGCAGCTGGGGGGCTAGATCGGGCAATGAGCAGTTCTTC.